This record covers a single T cell receptor (beta chain). An input of about 0.5 to 1 ug of RNA was subjected to reverse transcription using random hexamers. TCR beta CDR3 was amplified by immunoSEQ multiplex PCR. This amplification extended across 54 Vbeta and 13 Jbeta segments. One entry per CDR3 protein, called by TCRdb with MiXCR from the immunoSEQ multiplex PCR reads. The table shows about 200,000 distinct CDR3 sequences, with 95% occurring only once. Those who served as multiple sclerosis controls were treatment-naive patients with stable or active relapsing-remitting disease. TEMRA cells were FACS-enriched, unlike CD8+ and CD4+ T cells, which were negatively isolated. This sample was included in a study of CD8 T cells in Susac syndrome. The germline V gene has CDR1 SNHLY and CDR2 FYNNEI. The CDR3 is 13 residues long. With 8 bases clipped from V and 1 base from J, the junction kept 4 bases outside the gene matches.

The chain recombines TRBV2 with TRBJ1-1, with 7 bases fitting TRBD1. This sequence originates from a human donor with multiple sclerosis. The sample was CD4+ T cells from PBMCs. The chain's CDR3 is CASVRTGNTEAFF. CDR3 nucleotide sequence: TGTGCCAGCGTGCGGACAGGGAACACTGAAGCTTTCTTT.